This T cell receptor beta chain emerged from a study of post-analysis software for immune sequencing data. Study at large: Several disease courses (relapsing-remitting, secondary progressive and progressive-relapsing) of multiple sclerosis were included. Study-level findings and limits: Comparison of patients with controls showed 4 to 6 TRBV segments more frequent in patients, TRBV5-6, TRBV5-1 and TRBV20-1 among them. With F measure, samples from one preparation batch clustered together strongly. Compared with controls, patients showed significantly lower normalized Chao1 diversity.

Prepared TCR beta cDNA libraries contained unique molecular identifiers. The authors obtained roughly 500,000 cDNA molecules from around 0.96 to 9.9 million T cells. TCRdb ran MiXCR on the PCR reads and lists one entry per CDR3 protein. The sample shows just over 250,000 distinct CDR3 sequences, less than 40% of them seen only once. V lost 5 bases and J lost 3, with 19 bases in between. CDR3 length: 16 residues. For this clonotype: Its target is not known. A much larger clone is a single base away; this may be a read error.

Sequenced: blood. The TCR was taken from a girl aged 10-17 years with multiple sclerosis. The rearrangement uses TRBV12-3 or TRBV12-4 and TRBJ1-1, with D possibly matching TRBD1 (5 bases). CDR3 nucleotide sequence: TGTGCCAGCAGTCCGCCTATTGGCAGGGCAGACACTGAAGCTTTCTTT. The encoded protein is CASSPPIGRADTEAFF.